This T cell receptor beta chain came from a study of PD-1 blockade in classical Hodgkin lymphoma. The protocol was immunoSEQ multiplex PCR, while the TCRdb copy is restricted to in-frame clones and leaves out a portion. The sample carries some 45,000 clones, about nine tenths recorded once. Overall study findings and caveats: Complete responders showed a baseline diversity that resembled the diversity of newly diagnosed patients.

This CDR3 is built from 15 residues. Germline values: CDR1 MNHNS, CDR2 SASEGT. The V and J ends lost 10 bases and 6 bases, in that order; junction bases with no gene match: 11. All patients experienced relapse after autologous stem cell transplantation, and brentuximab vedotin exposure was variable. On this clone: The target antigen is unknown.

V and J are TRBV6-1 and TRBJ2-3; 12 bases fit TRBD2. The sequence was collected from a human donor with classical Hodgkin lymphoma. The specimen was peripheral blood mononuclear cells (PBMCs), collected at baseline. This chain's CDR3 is CATQTSGGQPDTQYF. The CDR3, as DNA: TGTGCCACTCAGACTAGCGGGGGCCAGCCCGATACGCAGTATTTT.